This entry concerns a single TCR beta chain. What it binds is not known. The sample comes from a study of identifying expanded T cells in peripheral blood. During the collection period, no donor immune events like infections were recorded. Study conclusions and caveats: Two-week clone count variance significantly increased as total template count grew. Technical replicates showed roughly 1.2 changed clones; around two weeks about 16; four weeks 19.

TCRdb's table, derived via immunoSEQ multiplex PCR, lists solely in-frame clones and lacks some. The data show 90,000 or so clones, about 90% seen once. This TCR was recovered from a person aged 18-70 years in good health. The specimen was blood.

This CDR3 reads CASSFRKDAEAFF. DNA of the CDR3: TGTGCCAGCAGTTTCAGGAAAGACGCTGAAGCTTTCTTT. This chain joins TRBV27 and TRBJ1-1; unclear D gene. This CDR3 is 13 amino acids long. Germline CDR1 reads MNHEY; CDR2 reads SMNVEV (reference sequence). Trimming removed 3 bases at V and 6 bases at J, with 11 bases between.